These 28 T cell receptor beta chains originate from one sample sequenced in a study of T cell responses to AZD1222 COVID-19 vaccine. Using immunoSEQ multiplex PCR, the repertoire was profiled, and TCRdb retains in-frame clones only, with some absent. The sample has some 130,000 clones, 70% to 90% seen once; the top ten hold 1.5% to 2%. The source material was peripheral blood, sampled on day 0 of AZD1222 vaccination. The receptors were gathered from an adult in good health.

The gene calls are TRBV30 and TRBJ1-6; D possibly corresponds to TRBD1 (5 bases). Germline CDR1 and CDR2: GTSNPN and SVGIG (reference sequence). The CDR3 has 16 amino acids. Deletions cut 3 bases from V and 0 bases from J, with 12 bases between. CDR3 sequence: CAWRGWGSSYNSPLHF. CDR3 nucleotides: TGTGCCTGGAGGGGGTGGGGGAGCTCCTATAATTCACCCCTCCACTTT.

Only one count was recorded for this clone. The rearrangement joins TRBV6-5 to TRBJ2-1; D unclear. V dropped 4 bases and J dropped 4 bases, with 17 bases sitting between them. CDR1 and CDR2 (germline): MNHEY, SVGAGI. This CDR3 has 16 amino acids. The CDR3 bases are TGTGCCAGCAGTTCGTTAGTGGGTTCCCTTTACAATGAGCAGTTCTTC. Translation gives CASSSLVGSLYNEQFF.

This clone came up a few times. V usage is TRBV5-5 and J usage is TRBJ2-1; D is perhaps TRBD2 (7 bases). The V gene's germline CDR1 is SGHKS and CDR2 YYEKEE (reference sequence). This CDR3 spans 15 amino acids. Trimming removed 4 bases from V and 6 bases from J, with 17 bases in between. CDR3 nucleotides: TGTGCCAGCAGCCGGGATTACGGGGGGCTCAATGAGCAGTTCTTC. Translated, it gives CASSRDYGGLNEQFF.

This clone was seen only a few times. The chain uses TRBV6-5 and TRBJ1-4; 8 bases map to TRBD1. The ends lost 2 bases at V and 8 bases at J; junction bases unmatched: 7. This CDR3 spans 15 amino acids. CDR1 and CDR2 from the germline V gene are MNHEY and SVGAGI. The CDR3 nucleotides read TGTGCCAGCAGTTACGACAGGGGACTCCGAGAAAAACTGTTTTTT. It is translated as CASSYDRGLREKLFF.

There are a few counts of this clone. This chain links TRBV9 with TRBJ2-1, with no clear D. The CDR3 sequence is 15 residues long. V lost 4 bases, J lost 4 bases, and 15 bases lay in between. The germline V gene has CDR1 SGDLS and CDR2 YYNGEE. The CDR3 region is CASSPRSVRYNEQFF. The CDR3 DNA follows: TGTGCCAGCAGCCCCCGGAGTGTACGATACAATGAGCAGTTCTTC.

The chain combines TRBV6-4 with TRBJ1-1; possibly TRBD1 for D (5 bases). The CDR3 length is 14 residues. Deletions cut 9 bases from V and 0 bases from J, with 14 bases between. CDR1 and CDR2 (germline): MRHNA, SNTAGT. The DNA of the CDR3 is TGTGCCAGGAGCTGGGGCTATATGAACACTGAAGCTTTCTTT. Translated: CARSWGYMNTEAFF.

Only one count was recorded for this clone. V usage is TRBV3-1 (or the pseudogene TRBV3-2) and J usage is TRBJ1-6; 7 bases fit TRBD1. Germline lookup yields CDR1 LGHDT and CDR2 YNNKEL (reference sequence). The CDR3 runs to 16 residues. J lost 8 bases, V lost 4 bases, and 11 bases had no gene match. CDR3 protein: CASSPRQGIKHSPLHF. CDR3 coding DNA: TGTGCCAGCAGCCCACGACAGGGCATTAAACATTCACCCCTCCACTTT.

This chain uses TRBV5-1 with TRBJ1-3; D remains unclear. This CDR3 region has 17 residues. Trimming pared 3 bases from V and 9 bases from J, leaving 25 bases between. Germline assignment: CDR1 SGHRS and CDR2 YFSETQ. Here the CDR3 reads CASSSPEEELSGGTIYF. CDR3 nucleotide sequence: TGCGCCAGCAGCTCCCCCGAGGAGGAGCTCTCTGGAGGCACCATATATTTT.

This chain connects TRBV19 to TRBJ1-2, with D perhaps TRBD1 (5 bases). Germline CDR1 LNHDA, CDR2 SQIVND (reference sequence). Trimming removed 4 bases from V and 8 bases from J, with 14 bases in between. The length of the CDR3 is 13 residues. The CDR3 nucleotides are TGTGCCAGTAGTACCCCCGGCAGGGCGGGCTACACCTTC. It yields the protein CASSTPGRAGYTF.

CDR3 loop: CASSPSAVFSTDTQYF. In DNA, the CDR3 is TGTGCCAGCAGCCCCTCAGCGGTTTTTAGCACAGATACGCAGTATTTT. The chain uses TRBV11-1 and TRBJ2-3; D might be TRBD2 (5 bases). Germline V lookup: CDR1 SGHAT, CDR2 FQDESV (reference sequence). V was cut by 5 bases and J by 0 bases, with 15 bases left in between. The CDR3 length is 16 residues.

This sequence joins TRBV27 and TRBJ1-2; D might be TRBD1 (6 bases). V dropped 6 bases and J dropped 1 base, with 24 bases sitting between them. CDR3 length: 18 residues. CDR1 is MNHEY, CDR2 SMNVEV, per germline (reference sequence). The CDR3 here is CASRTKRGRGRGNYGYTF. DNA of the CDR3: TGTGCCAGCAGGACCAAGAGGGGACGGGGGCGCGGTAACTATGGCTACACCTTC.

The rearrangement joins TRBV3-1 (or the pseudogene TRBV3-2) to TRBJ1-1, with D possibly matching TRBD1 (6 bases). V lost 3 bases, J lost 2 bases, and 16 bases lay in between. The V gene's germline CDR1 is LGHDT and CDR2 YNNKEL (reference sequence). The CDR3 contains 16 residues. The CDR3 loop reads CASSHENRRGNTEAFF. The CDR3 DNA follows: TGTGCCAGCAGCCACGAAAACCGCAGGGGTAACACTGAAGCTTTCTTT.

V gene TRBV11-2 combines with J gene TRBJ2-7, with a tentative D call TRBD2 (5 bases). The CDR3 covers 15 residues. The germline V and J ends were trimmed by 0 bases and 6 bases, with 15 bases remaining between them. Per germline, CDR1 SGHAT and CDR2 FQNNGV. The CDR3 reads CASSLESGNAPEQYF. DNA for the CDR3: TGTGCCAGCAGCTTAGAGTCGGGGAACGCCCCCGAGCAGTACTTC. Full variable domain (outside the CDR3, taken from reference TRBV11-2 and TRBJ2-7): EAGVAQSPRYKIIEKRQSVAFWCNPISGHATLYWYQQILGQGPKLLIQFQNNGVVDDSQLPKDRFSAERLKGVDSTLKIQPAKLEDSAVYLCASSLESGNAPEQYFGPGTRLTVT.

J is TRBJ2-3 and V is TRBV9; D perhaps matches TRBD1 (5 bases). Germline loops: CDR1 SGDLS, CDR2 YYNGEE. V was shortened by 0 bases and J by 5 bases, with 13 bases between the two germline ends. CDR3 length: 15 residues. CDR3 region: CASSVGGPVLDTQYF. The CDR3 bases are TGTGCCAGCAGCGTAGGGGGCCCCGTTTTAGATACGCAGTATTTT.

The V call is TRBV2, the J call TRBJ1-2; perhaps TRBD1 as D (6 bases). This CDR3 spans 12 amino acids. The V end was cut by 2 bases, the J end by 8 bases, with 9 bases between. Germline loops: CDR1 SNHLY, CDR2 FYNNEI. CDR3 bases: TGTGCCAGCAGTGAACAGGGGCTGGGCTACACCTTC. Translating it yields CASSEQGLGYTF.

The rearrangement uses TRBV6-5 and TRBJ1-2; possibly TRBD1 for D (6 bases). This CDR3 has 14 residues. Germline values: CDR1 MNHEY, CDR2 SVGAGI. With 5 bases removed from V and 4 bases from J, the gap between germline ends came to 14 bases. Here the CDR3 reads CASSKGVGFYGYTF. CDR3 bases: TGTGCCAGCAGTAAGGGGGTAGGATTCTATGGCTACACCTTC.

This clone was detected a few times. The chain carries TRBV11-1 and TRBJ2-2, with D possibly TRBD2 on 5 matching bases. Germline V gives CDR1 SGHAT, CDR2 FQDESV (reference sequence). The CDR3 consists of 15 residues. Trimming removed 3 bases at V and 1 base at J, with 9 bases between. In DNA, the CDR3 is TGTGCCAGCAGCTTCGGCGGGTTGAACACCGGGGAGCTGTTTTTT. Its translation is CASSFGGLNTGELFF. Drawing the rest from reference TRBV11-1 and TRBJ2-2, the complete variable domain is EAEVAQSPRYKITEKSQAVAFWCDPISGHATLYWYRQILGQGPELLVQFQDESVVDDSQLPKDRFSAERLKGVDSTLKIQPAELGDSAMYLCASSFGGLNTGELFFGEGSRLTVL.

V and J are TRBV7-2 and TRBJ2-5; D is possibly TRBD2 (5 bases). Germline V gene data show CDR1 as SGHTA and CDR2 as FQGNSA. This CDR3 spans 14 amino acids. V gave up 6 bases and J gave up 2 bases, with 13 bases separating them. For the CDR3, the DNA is TGTGCCAGCAGGACCACGGGGTTACAAGAGACCCAGTACTTC. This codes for CASRTTGLQETQYF.

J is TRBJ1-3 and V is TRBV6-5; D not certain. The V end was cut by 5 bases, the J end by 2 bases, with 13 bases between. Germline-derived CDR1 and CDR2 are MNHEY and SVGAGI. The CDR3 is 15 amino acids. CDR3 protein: CASSPDGLAGNTIYF. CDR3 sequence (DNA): TGTGCCAGCAGTCCGGATGGACTCGCTGGAAACACCATATATTTT.

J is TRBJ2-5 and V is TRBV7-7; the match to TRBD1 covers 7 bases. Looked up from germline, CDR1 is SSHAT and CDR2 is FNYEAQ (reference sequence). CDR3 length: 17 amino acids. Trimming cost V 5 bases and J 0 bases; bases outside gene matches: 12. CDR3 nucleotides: TGTGCCAGCAGCCCACCCCTAAAGGACAGGTACCAAGAGACCCAGTACTTC. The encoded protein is CASSPPLKDRYQETQYF.

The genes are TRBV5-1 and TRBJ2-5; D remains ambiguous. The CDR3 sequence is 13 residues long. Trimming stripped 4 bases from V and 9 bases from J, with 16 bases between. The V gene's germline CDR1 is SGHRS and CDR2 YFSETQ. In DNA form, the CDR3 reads TGCGCCAGCAGCACGGCGCCTGGGCAGGCCCAGTACTTC. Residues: CASSTAPGQAQYF.

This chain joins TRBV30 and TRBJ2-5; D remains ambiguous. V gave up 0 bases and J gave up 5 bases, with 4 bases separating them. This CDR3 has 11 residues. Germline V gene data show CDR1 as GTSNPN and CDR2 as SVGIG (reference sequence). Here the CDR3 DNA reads TGTGCCTGGAGTGTAATGGAGACCCAGTACTTC. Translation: CAWSVMETQYF. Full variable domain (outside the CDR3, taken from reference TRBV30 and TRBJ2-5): SQTIHQWPATLVQPVGSPLSLECTVEGTSNPNLYWYRQAAGRGLQLLFYSVGIGQISSEVPQNLSASRPQDRQFILSSKKLLLSDSGFYLCAWSVMETQYFGPGTRLLVL.

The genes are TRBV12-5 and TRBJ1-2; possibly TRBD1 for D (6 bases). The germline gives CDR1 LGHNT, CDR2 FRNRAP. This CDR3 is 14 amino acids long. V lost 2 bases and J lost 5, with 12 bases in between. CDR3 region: CASGLSTGVYGYTF. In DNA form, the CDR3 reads TGTGCTAGTGGTTTGTCGACAGGAGTATATGGCTACACCTTC.

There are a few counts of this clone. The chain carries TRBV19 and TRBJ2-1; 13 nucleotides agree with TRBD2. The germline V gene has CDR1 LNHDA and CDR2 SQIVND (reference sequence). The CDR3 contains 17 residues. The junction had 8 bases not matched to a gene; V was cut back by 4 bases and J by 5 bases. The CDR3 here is CASSTRGGTSGDNEQFF. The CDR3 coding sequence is TGTGCCAGTAGTACTAGGGGCGGGACTAGCGGGGACAATGAGCAGTTCTTC.

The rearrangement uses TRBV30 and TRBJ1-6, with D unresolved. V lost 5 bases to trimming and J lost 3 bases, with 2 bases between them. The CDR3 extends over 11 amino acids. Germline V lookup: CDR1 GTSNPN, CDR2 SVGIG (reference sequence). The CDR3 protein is CAWGYNSPLHF. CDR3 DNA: TGTGCCTGGGGCTATAATTCACCCCTCCACTTT.

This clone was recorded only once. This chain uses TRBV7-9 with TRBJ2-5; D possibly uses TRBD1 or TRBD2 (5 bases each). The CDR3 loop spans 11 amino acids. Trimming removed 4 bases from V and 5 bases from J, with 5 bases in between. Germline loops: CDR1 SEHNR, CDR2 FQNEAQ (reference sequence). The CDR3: CASSWGETQYF. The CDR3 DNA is TGTGCCAGCAGCTGGGGGGAGACCCAGTACTTC.

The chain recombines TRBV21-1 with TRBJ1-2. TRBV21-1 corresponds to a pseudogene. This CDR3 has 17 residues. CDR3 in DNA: TGTGCCAGCAGCCTCCACGGACAGCTCCAAGGAGGGGATGGCTACACCTTC. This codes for CASSLHGQLQGGDGYTF.

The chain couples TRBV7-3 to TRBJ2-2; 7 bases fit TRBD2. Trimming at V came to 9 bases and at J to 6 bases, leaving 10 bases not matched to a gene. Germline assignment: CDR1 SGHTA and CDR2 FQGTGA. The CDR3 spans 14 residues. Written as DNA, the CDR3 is TGTGCCAGTTGGCGGCAGGGAGGGGCCGGGGAGCTGTTTTTT. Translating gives CASWRQGGAGELFF.